Below, one T cell receptor beta chain is given with its context. There is no known antigen for this receptor. The sample holds no much larger clone one base away, and base qualities are not on file. The source of the sample is a study of shared clonotypes between healthy human individuals (dated by TCRdb to the early 2020s). As for the study more broadly: The cohort comprised a couple of women and a few men aged 18 to 49 years. Libraries were prepared and TCR repertoires were sequenced by different laboratories using diverse techniques, in order to increase sequencing depth and limit assay-specific biases. Between about 0.94 and 8.9 billion PBMCs per donor were obtained by leukapheresis. For each donor, CD4 naive and CD4 memory were each given three plates, CD8 naive was given two plates, and CD8 memory was given one plate. Blood TCR repertoires of four to six healthy adults were deeply sequenced to estimate repertoire size and the extent of clonotype sharing between individuals.

CD8 naive samples were obtained by positive selection for CCR7 among CD45RO-negative cells, yielding a CD45RA+CCR7+ population from which TemRA cells were excluded. The donors were healthy, HIV-negative adults who had no recently reported acute infections or vaccinations. All donors were Caucasian adults living in Nashville, Tennessee, USA. Blood was obtained by leukapheresis, after which PBMCs were separated by Ficoll-Histopaque density gradient centrifugation and cryopreserved in liquid nitrogen vapor phase. Analytical flow cytometry was used to check the purity and quantity of each magnetically sorted T cell population. Each sorted fraction had its genomic DNA isolated and then quantified by UV absorbance on a Nanodrop 2000c. Broader findings and caveats from the paper: Incomplete sequencing was indicated by rarefaction of sorted-subset datasets, despite the large sequencing depth. Sharing across a few donors was observed for around 5% of naive CD4, under 4% of naive CD8, over 2% of memory CD4, and about 0.4% of memory CD8 clonotypes. Compared with non-shared clonotypes, clonotypes shared by all four sorted-subset donors had higher generation probabilities. Naive subsets generally had larger estimated clonotype richness than memory subsets did. The genetic and exposure-history diversity represented was limited by the small number of donors. Pairwise subsampling indicated that sequencing depth was expected to affect the degree of clonotype sharing among donors. Only blood was sampled, and tissue TCR repertoires likely differ from those in blood.

The CDR3 contains 16 residues, cysteine and phenylalanine counted. Just CDR3 DNA is preserved here, 48 bases in frame from base 1. CDR1 SGHRS and CDR2 YFSETQ were looked up in the germline V gene. Trimming accounts for 2 bases at V and 2 bases at J, while the number of junction bases matched to no gene is 5. Using the deep immunoSEQ assay, multiplex PCR amplified TCR CDR3 regions from genomic DNA. Extracted genomic DNA from each cell subset was distributed evenly across all wells of several immunoSEQ 96-well plates, and each plate was treated as a replicate. For sorted subsets, each replicate PCR was loaded with approximately 200 ng genomic DNA, equivalent to approximately 27,000 T cell genomes. Purified libraries were quantified with a Qubit 3.0 fluorometer, sized on a Bioanalyzer 2100, and re-quantified with the KAPA Library Quantification kit. Every immunoSEQ 96-well plate was sequenced on a dedicated single-read 150-cycle Illumina NextSeq 550 flow cell. Per the source publication's procedure: Because the immunoSEQ output held only junctional sequences and lacked quality scores, the filtering could not match the filtering applied to full-length reads. To assign V/J genes and CDR3, sequences were annotated using PyIR, a Python wrapper for IgBLAST v1.9, with IMGT germline references. Reads with weak V/J assignments (E-value above 1e-6), missing CDR3, stop codons, out-of-frame junctions, or ambiguous translated residues were removed. V3J clonotypes were defined as sequences sharing the same inferred V gene, J gene, and CDR3 amino acid sequence. The percentage overlap between two repertoires was calculated by dividing the number of shared unique clonotypes by the size of the smaller repertoire. RTK rarefaction, the Chao1 estimator, and Recon v2.1 estimates of unobserved clonotypes were used to assess repertoire richness. Generation probabilities for all TCRbeta clonotypes obtained by the gDNA method from several donors were computed using OLGA. The table comes from immuneACCESS by way of TCRdb, which keeps in-frame sequences with V and J called. Part of the clones is missing from these tables; in studies checked, under half for an unresolved V gene and the rest for unknown reasons. V and J calls and clone size come straight from that table; D and trimming were deduced from the DNA. The sample includes millions of clones, with about 95% observed a single time. The ten largest account for about 1.1% of the sample.

The clonotype comes from a man younger than 30 in good health. Sequenced material: naive CD8+ T cells sorted from blood. The cell subset or site label, as the study defines it: CD45RA+CCR7+. The chain employs TRBV5-1 and TRBJ2-1; TRBD2 matches 9 bases in the middle. In nucleotide form, the sequence is TGCGCCAGCAGCTTACTAGCGGGCCCTACCTACAATGAGCAGTTCTTC. Translated, this is CASSLLAGPTYNEQFF.